What follows are 28 T cell receptor beta chains derived from one specimen sequenced in a study of breast tumors, draining lymph nodes, adjacent tissues. Axillary draining lymph nodes of breast cancer patients supplied the node samples. TCRdb called the multiplex PCR reads again in MiXCR, with one record for every CDR3 protein. The sample holds about 110,000 distinct CDR3 sequences, less than 40% seen once. Sequenced sample: axillary lymph node tissue. The receptors stem from a female donor with breast cancer. Some clones in this sample may be carry-over from other donors' samples.

This clonotype was seen ten or more times. The chain recombines TRBV18 with TRBJ2-3; D is undetermined. V was shortened by 2 bases and J by 0 bases, with 9 bases between the two germline ends. CDR3 length equals 15 residues. From germline, CDR1 is KGHSH and CDR2 LQKENI. For the CDR3, the DNA is TGTGCCAGCTCACCAGGCCTTAGGAGCACAGATACGCAGTATTTT. Its translation: CASSPGLRSTDTQYF.

The chain recombines TRBV24-1 with TRBJ2-5; unclear D gene. The CDR3 totals 12 residues. Germline CDR1 and CDR2: KGHDR and SFDVKD. Trimming cost V 4 bases and J 7 bases, with 9 bases left between them. The CDR3 protein is CATSERRGTQYF. The CDR3, as DNA: TGTGCCACCAGTGAGCGCAGAGGGACCCAGTACTTC.

A remark on this clonotype: A single base separates this from a much larger clone, so it may be a read error. This chain links TRBV11-3 with TRBJ2-1; unclear D gene. CDR1 SGHNT and CDR2 YENEEA come from the germline V gene. The length of the CDR3 is 11 residues. The CDR3: CASSLDAEPFF. CDR3 in DNA: TGTGCCAGCAGCTTAGACGCTGAGCCGTTCTTC.

A few counts support this clonotype. A much more abundant neighbour one base away suggests this may be a read error. The conserved phenylalanine or tryptophan is not found at the CDR3 terminus, so this likely reflects a read error. The chain employs TRBV7-8 and TRBJ2-5; 9 bases line up with TRBD1. V shed 4 bases, J shed 5 bases, and the junction held 5 bases outside the gene matches. The CDR3 runs to 14 residues. The germline V gene encodes CDR1 SGHVS and CDR2 FQNEAQ. CDR3 sequence reads: CASSWTGTGETQYL. CDR3 bases: TGTGCCAGCAGCTGGACCGGGACAGGGGAGACCCAGTACCTC.

This clonotype was recorded many times. V usage is TRBV19 and J usage is TRBJ1-5; 8 positions agree with TRBD1. This CDR3 is built from 16 residues. Per germline, CDR1 LNHDA and CDR2 SQIVND (reference sequence). With 1 base clipped from V and 7 bases from J, the junction kept 9 bases outside the gene matches. CDR3 bases: TGTGCCAGTAGTATAGGTGGCAGGGGGCGCGAACAGCCCCAGCATTTT. It is translated as CASSIGGRGREQPQHF.

The J gene is TRBJ2-7, the V gene TRBV20-1; no clear D. Germline V CDR1 and CDR2: DFQATT, SNEGSKA (reference sequence). The germline V and J ends were trimmed by 1 base and 0 bases, with 13 bases remaining between them. There are 15 residues in the CDR3. CDR3 loop: CSARGGHSNSYEQYF. The CDR3 nucleotides read TGCAGTGCTAGAGGAGGTCACTCCAACTCCTACGAGCAGTACTTC.

In its sample, this clonotype was seen many times. The chain employs TRBV7-3 and TRBJ1-5; D not certain. CDR3 length: 19 amino acids. V was shortened by 1 base and J by 2 bases, with 21 bases between the two germline ends. Germline loops: CDR1 SGHTA, CDR2 FQGTGA. CDR3 loop: CASSLRFWVTGGCNQPQHF. CDR3 sequence (DNA): TGTGCCAGCAGCTTAAGGTTCTGGGTAACTGGAGGCTGCAATCAGCCCCAGCATTTT. Combining the CDR3 with reference TRBV7-3 and TRBJ1-5 gives the whole variable domain GAGVSQTPSNKVTEKGKYVELRCDPISGHTALYWYRQSLGQGPEFLIYFQGTGAADDSGLPNDRFFAVRPEGSVSTLKIQRTERGDSAVYLCASSLRFWVTGGCNQPQHFGDGTRLSIL.

There are many counts of this clonotype. J is TRBJ2-3 and V is TRBV27; maybe TRBD1 (6 bases). Germline V lookup: CDR1 MNHEY, CDR2 SMNVEV (reference sequence). The germline V and J ends were trimmed by 4 bases and 2 bases, with 16 bases remaining between them. The CDR3 has 16 amino acids. The CDR3 reads CASSSLSRGFTDTQYF. As DNA, the CDR3 is TGTGCCAGCAGTTCCCTGTCCAGGGGATTCACAGATACGCAGTATTTT.

This clonotype was detected many times. This chain links TRBV6-2 or TRBV6-3 with TRBJ2-2; D call uncertain. The CDR3 has 13 amino acids. Between the trimmed V and J ends, which lost 5 bases and 5 bases, there was a span of 9 bases. Germline CDR1 is MNHEY and CDR2 is SVGEGT. In DNA, the CDR3 is TGTGCCAGCAGTCCCACAGAGACCGGGGAGCTGTTTTTT. Translation gives CASSPTETGELFF.

Ten or more counts support this clonotype. CDR3 nucleotides: TGTGCCAGCAGCCAACCTACTGGAAACACCATATATTTT. It codes for CASSQPTGNTIYF. The V and J genes are TRBV3-1 and TRBJ1-3; D not certain. With 2 bases removed from V and 2 bases from J, the gap between germline ends came to 4 bases. The CDR3 is 13 amino acids. The germline V gene encodes CDR1 LGHDT and CDR2 YNNKEL (reference sequence).

This clonotype was observed many times. V is TRBV3-1 and J is TRBJ2-2; D is possibly TRBD2 (6 bases). V lost 7 bases to trimming and J lost 2 bases, with 11 bases between them. Per germline, CDR1 LGHDT and CDR2 YNNKEL (reference sequence). This CDR3 has 14 amino acids. The CDR3 DNA follows: TGTGCCAGCACCCCGGACTACAACACCGGGGAGCTGTTTTTT. The encoded protein is CASTPDYNTGELFF. Combining the CDR3 with reference TRBV3-1 and TRBJ2-2 gives the whole variable domain DTAVSQTPKYLVTQMGNDKSIKCEQNLGHDTMYWYKQDSKKFLKIMFSYNNKELIINETVPNRFSPKSPDKAHLNLHINSLELGDSAVYFCASTPDYNTGELFFGEGSRLTVL.

The table lists this clonotype with a count of one. The CDR3 nucleotides read TGTGCCAGCAGCGTCGGCGACGGCTTCGAGCAGTACTTC. The encoded protein is CASSVGDGFEQYF. V usage is TRBV9 and J usage is TRBJ2-7; no firm D call. This CDR3 is 13 amino acids long. Trimming removed 2 bases from V and 6 bases from J, with 12 bases in between. CDR1 and CDR2 from the germline V gene are SGDLS and YYNGEE.

In its sample, this clonotype was seen once. The chain has TRBV20-1 and TRBJ2-5, with 12 bases that match TRBD2. The trim removed 3 bases at V and 5 bases at J, leaving 13 bases unmatched. Germline CDR1 DFQATT, CDR2 SNEGSKA (reference sequence). The CDR3 runs 17 residues. Here the CDR3 DNA reads TGCAGTGCTAGCATTTATGGACTAGCGGGGTGGGAGGAGACCCAGTACTTC. This translates into CSASIYGLAGWEETQYF.

This clonotype was recorded many times. The chain recombines TRBV14 with TRBJ1-2; D is undetermined. Per germline, CDR1 SGHDN and CDR2 FVKESK. The CDR3 sequence is 14 residues long. V was pared by 0 bases and J by 1 base, with 6 bases between. As DNA, the CDR3 is TGTGCCAGCAGCCAAGAGCGATATAACTATGGCTACACCTTC. Translated: CASSQERYNYGYTF.

A word on this clonotype: At one boundary the junction diverges from the germline segment, which might be a read error. Written as DNA, the CDR3 is TGTACCAGCAGGAAGGGGGATGAGCAGTTCTTC. Protein product: CTSRKGDEQFF. The chain carries TRBV6-1 and TRBJ2-1, with a tentative D call TRBD1 (6 bases). This CDR3 contains 11 residues. Germline V gene data show CDR1 as MNHNS and CDR2 as SASEGT.

This clonotype was recorded at least ten times. The chain couples TRBV20-1 to TRBJ2-7; a weak D match, TRBD2 (6 bases). Germline V gene sequence: CDR1 DFQATT, CDR2 SNEGSKA (reference sequence). V dropped 5 bases and J dropped 2 bases, with 10 bases sitting between them. This CDR3 is built from 12 residues. CDR3 protein: CSARDSAYEQYF. The CDR3 nucleotides read TGCAGTGCTCGGGACTCAGCCTACGAGCAGTACTTC.

As regards this clonotype: A read error may be the cause here, since a much bigger clone is one base away. The chain carries TRBV6-6 and TRBJ2-7, with a weak D call TRBD1 (6 bases). The CDR3 length is 14 residues. Trimming removed 5 bases at V and 0 bases at J, with 11 bases between. CDR1 and CDR2 from the germline V gene are MNHNY and SVGAGI (reference sequence). The CDR3 loop is CASSQDSLSYEQYF. In DNA, the CDR3 is TGTGCCAGCAGTCAGGACAGTCTCTCCTACGAGCAGTACTTC.

The table lists this clonotype with many counts. The chain has TRBV7-9 and TRBJ2-3; D is unclear. Germline V gene sequence: CDR1 SEHNR, CDR2 FQNEAQ (reference sequence). The CDR3 sequence is 16 residues long. With 4 bases removed from V and 4 bases from J, the gap between germline ends came to 18 bases. The CDR3 region is CASSSTILTRADTQYF. The CDR3 nucleotides read TGTGCCAGCAGCTCAACTATTTTAACTCGGGCAGATACGCAGTATTTT.

This clonotype was picked up many times. The chain has TRBV9 and TRBJ1-3, with D tentatively TRBD1 (5 bases). Germline V CDR1 and CDR2: SGDLS, YYNGEE. This CDR3 is 14 amino acids long. The V and J ends lost 0 bases and 4 bases respectively, with 8 bases between them. The DNA of the CDR3 is TGTGCCAGCAGCGTAGCAGGGAAGGGAAACACCATATATTTT. It yields the protein CASSVAGKGNTIYF.

As DNA, the CDR3 is TGTGCCAGCATATTACAGGGATCTAACTATGGCTACACCTTC. This gives the protein CASILQGSNYGYTF. The V gene is TRBV2, the J gene TRBJ1-2; maybe TRBD1 (6 bases). This CDR3 is built from 14 residues. Germline CDR1 is SNHLY and CDR2 is FYNNEI. Between the trimmed V and J ends, which lost 7 bases and 0 bases, there was a span of 12 bases.

This clonotype was seen many times. The chain employs TRBV20-1 and TRBJ1-4; D is unresolved. The CDR3 has 17 residues. CDR1 DFQATT and CDR2 SNEGSKA come from the germline V gene (reference sequence). The ends were cut back, 0 bases at V and 6 bases at J, with 20 bases in the middle. The CDR3, as DNA: TGCAGTGCTAGAGATCCCCCGCGCGGGCAGTCCCATGAAAAACTGTTTTTT. This translates into CSARDPPRGQSHEKLFF.

This clonotype was counted many times. The chain uses TRBV4-1 and TRBJ2-7, with unresolved D. Germline lookup yields CDR1 MGHRA and CDR2 YSYEKL. The CDR3 is made up of 14 amino acids. Trimming left V 0 bases short and J 3 bases short, with 9 bases between. CDR3 bases: TGCGCCAGCAGCCAAGAACGAGCGAACTACGAGCAGTACTTC. This sequence encodes CASSQERANYEQYF.

The rearrangement uses TRBV12-3 or TRBV12-4 and TRBJ1-2; 9 bases line up with TRBD1. The CDR3 runs to 13 residues. J lost 8 bases, V lost 3 bases, and 4 bases had no gene match. The CDR3 here is CASSFGTGWGYTF. CDR3 nucleotides: TGTGCCAGCAGTTTCGGGACAGGGTGGGGCTACACCTTC.

This clonotype was detected only once. At one boundary the junction diverges from the germline segment, which might be a read error. V and J are TRBV6-1 and TRBJ2-1; 9 nucleotides line up with TRBD2. Germline CDR1 and CDR2: MNHNS and SASEGT. The CDR3 contains 14 residues. The CDR3 protein is CACTPGLAGNEQLF. CDR3 DNA: TGTGCCTGCACTCCGGGACTAGCAGGCAATGAGCAGCTCTTC.

This clonotype was recorded at least ten times. The V and J genes are TRBV6-1 and TRBJ1-4; TRBD1 agrees at 9 bases. The length of the CDR3 is 15 residues. Germline CDR1 reads MNHNS; CDR2 reads SASEGT. The ends lost 0 bases at V and 7 bases at J; junction bases unmatched: 3. As DNA, the CDR3 is TGTGCCAGCAGTGAAGCAGAGGACAGGGGTGAAAAACTGTTTTTT. It yields the protein CASSEAEDRGEKLFF.

This clonotype has just one count. A read error may explain this, as a much larger clone is one base away. J is TRBJ1-3 and V is TRBV6-4; D unclear. Germline CDR1 MRHNA, CDR2 SNTAGT. V was shortened by 6 bases and J by 2 bases, with 17 bases between the two germline ends. The CDR3 has 16 amino acids. The CDR3: CASSGLGFFPGNTIYF. DNA for the CDR3: TGTGCCAGCAGCGGGTTAGGTTTTTTCCCTGGAAACACCATATATTTT.

Many counts were recorded for this clonotype. V and J are TRBV15 and TRBJ1-2; D not certain. There are 12 residues in the CDR3. The germline V gene has CDR1 LNHNV and CDR2 YYDKDF (reference sequence). V was trimmed by 0 bases and J by 2 bases, leaving 1 base between them. The CDR3 spells CATSRDNYGYTF. The CDR3 nucleotides read TGTGCCACCAGCAGAGACAACTATGGCTACACCTTC.

The chain employs TRBV6-2 or TRBV6-3 and TRBJ1-1; 12 bases match TRBD1. V was clipped by 2 bases and J by 7 bases; unmatched bases: 11. CDR1 is MNHEY and CDR2 is SVGEGT in the germline V gene. The CDR3 loop spans 17 amino acids. The CDR3 bases are TGTGCCAGCAGTTACACGTACTTGGGACAGGGGGCGGATGAAGCTTTCTTT. Amino acid sequence: CASSYTYLGQGADEAFF.